Included here is one T cell receptor (beta chain) sequence, with context. The data originate from a study of blood T cell repertoires in COVID-19. About the study: Sources were T cells, B-cell-depleted T cells, or PBMCs; the material itself was cDNA or gDNA.

V dropped 5 bases and J dropped 2 bases, with 15 bases sitting between them. The CDR3 has 15 amino acids. Germline-derived CDR1 and CDR2 are SEHNR and FQNEAQ (reference sequence). Authors' analysis steps: Nucleated cell number was recorded as an estimate derived from reference gene primer amplification. Assay: immunoSEQ multiplex PCR; the TCRdb copy retains only in-frame clones and omits some. The DNA gave D and trimming, while V, J and clone size come from that table. Of approximately 70,000 clones in the sample, about nine tenths are singletons; the top ten hold less than 7%. Sequencing was done on a sample of peripheral blood. The receptor comes from a woman in her forties or fifties with acute or convalescent COVID-19. J is TRBJ1-2 and V is TRBV7-9; D call uncertain. The CDR3, as DNA: TGTGCCAGCAGCCCATTCAGTGCTTCCAACTATGGCTACACCTTC. This gives the protein CASSPFSASNYGYTF.